The sequence of this TCR beta chain was determined in a study of post-analysis software for immune sequencing data. Study conclusions and caveats: Batch-matched samples strongly co-clustered by F measure. Controls had lower frequencies than patients of about five TRBV segments, which included TRBV5-6, TRBV5-1 and TRBV20-1. A significant reduction in normalized Chao1 diversity was observed in multiple sclerosis patients versus controls.

Built from TCR beta cDNA, the libraries had unique molecular identifiers in them. Some 500,000 cDNA molecules were obtained per 1 to 10 million input T cells. TCRdb fed the PCR reads into MiXCR, producing one record per CDR3 protein. The top ten clones hold roughly 4.9% of a sample with fewer than 900,000 distinct CDR3 sequences, roughly 46% of them seen once. Trimming stripped 2 bases from V and 0 bases from J, with 11 bases between. The CDR3 extends over 16 amino acids. Germline V lookup: CDR1 SQVTM, CDR2 ANQGSEA. This clonotype has more than one count but fewer than ten. Its cognate antigen is unknown.

The sample was blood. The rearrangement links TRBV29-1 to TRBJ2-6; no firm D call. This TCR was sampled from a girl aged 5-17 years with multiple sclerosis. The CDR3 spells CSVETAAHSGANVLTF. CDR3 nucleotides: TGCAGCGTTGAAACGGCAGCTCACTCTGGGGCCAACGTCCTGACTTTC.